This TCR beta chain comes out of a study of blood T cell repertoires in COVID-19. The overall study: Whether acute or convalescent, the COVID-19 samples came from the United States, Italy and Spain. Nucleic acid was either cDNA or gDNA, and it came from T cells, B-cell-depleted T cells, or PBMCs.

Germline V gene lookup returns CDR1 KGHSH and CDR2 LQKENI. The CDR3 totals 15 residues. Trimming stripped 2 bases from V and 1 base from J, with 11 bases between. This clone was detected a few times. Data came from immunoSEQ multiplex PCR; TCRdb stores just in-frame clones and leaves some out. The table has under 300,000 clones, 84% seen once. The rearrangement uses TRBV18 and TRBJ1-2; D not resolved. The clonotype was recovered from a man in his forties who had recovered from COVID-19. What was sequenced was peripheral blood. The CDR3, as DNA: TGTGCCAGCTCACCAGAGGCAGCAAATAACTATGGCTACACCTTC. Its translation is CASSPEAANNYGYTF. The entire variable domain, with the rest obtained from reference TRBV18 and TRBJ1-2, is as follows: NAGVMQNPRHLVRRRGQEARLRCSPMKGHSHVYWYRQLPEEGLKFMVYLQKENIIDESGMPKERFSAEFPKEGPSILRIQQVVRGDSAAYFCASSPEAANNYGYTFGSGTRLTVV.